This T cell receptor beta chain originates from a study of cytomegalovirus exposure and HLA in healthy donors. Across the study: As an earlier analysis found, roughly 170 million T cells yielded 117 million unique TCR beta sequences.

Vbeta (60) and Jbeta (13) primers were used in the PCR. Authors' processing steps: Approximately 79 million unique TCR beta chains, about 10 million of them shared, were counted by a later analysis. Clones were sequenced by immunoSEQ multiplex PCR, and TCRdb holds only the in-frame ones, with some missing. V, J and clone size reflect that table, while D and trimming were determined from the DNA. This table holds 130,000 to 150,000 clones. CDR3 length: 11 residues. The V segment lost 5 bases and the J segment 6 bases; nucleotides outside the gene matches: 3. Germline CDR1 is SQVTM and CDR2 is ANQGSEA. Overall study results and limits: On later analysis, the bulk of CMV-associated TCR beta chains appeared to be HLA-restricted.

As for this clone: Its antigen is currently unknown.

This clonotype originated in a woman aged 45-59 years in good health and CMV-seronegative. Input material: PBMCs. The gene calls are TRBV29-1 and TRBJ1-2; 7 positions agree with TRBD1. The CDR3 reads CSVTGDNGYTF. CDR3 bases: TGCAGCGTTACAGGGGATAATGGCTACACCTTC.